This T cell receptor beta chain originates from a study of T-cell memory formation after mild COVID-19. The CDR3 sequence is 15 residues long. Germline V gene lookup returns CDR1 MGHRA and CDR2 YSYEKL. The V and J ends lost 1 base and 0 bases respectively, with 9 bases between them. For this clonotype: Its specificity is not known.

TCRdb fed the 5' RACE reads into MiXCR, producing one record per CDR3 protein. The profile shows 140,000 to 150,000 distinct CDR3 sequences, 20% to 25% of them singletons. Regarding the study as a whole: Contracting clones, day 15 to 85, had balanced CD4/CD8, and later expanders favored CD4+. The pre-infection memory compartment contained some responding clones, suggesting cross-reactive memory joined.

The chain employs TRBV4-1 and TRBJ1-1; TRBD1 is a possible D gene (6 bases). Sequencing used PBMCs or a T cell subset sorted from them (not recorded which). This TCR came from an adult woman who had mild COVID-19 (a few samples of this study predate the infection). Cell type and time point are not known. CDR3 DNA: TGCGCCAGCAGCCAAGGAGGGGACATGAACACTGAAGCTTTCTTT. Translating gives CASSQGGDMNTEAFF.